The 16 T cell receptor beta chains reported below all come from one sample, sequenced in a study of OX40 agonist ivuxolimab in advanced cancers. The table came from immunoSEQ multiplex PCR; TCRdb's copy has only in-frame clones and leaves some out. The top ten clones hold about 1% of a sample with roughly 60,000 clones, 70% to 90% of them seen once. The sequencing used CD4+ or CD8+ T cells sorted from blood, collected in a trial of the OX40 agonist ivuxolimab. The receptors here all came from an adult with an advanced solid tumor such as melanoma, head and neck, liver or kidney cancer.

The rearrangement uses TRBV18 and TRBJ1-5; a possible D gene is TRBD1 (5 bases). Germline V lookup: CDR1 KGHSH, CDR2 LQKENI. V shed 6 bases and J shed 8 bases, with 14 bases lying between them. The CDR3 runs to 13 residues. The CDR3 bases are TGTGCCAGCTCCCTTCAGAGGGGTGAGCCCCAGCATTTT. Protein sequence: CASSLQRGEPQHF. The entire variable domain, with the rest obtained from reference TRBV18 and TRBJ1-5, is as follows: NAGVMQNPRHLVRRRGQEARLRCSPMKGHSHVYWYRQLPEEGLKFMVYLQKENIIDESGMPKERFSAEFPKEGPSILRIQQVVRGDSAAYFCASSLQRGEPQHFGDGTRLSIL.

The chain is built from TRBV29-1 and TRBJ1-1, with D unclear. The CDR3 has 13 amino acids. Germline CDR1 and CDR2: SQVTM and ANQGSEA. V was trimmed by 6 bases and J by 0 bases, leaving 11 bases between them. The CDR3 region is CSVARRLNTEAFF. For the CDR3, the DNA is TGCAGCGTGGCCAGGCGCCTGAACACTGAAGCTTTCTTT.

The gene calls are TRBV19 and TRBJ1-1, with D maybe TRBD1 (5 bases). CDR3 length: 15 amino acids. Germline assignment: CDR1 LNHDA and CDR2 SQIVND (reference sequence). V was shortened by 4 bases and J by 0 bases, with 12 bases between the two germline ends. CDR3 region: CASSTRQIMNTEAFF. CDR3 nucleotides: TGTGCCAGTAGTACAAGACAGATCATGAACACTGAAGCTTTCTTT.

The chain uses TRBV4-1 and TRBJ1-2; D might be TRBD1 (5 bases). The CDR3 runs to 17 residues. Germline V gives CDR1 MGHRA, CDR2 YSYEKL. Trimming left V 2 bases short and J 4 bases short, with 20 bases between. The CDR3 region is CASSQRTFGANPYGYTF. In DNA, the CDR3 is TGCGCCAGCAGCCAACGTACCTTCGGGGCGAATCCCTATGGCTACACCTTC.

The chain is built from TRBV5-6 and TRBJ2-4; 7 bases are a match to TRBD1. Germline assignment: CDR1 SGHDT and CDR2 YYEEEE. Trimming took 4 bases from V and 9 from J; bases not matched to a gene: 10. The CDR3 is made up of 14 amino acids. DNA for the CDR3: TGTGCCAGCAGCCCCCCGACAGGGAGTGCCATTCAGTACTTC. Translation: CASSPPTGSAIQYF.

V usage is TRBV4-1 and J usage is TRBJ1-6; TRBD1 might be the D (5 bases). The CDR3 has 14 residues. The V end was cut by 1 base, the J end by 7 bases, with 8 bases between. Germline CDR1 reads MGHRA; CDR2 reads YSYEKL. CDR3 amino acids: CASSQGQYNSPLHF. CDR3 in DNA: TGCGCCAGCAGCCAAGGACAGTACAATTCACCCCTCCACTTT.

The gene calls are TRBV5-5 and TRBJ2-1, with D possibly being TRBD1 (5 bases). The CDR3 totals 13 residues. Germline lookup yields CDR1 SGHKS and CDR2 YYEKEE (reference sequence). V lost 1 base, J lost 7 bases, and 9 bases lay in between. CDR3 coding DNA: TGTGCCAGCAGCTTGATAGGGGATAATGAGCAGTTCTTC. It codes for CASSLIGDNEQFF.

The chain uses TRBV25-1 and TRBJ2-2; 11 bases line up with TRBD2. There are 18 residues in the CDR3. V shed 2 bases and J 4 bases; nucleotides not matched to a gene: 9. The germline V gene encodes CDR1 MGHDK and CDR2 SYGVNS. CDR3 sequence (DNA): TGTGCCAGCAGTGAACTAGCGGGAGGAGTTCGTGGCACCGGGGAGCTGTTTTTT. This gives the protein CASSELAGGVRGTGELFF.

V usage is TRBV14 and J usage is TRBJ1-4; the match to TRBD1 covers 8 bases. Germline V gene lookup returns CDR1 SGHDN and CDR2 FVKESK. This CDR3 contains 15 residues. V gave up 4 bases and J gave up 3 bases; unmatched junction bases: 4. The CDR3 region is CASSPRTGPNEKLFF. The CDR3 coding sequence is TGTGCCAGCAGCCCCAGGACAGGGCCTAATGAAAAACTGTTTTTT.

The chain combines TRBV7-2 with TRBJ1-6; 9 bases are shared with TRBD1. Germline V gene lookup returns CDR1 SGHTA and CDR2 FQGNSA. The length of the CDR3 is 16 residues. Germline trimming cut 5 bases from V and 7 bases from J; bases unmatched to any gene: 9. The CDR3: CASSPMDRGGNSPLHF. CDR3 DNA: TGTGCCAGCAGCCCGATGGACAGGGGAGGCAATTCACCCCTCCACTTT.

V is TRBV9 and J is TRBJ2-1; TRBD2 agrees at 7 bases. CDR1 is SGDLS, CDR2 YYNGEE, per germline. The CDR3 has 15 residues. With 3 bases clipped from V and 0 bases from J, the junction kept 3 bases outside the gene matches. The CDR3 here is CASSAGTNSYNEQFF. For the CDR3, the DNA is TGTGCCAGCAGCGCCGGGACTAACTCCTACAATGAGCAGTTCTTC.

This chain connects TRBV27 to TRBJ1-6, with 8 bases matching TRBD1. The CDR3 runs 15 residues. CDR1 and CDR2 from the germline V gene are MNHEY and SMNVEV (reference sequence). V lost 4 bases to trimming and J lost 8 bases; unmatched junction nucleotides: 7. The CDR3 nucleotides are TGTGCCAGCAGTTGGTCCGGGACAGGCTATTCACCCCTCCACTTT. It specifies CASSWSGTGYSPLHF.

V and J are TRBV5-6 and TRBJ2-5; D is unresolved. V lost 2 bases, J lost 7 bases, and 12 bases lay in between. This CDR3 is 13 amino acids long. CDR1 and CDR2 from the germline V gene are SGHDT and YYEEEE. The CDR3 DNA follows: TGTGCCAGCAGCTTTGATGATAGGAGGACCCAGTACTTC. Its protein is CASSFDDRRTQYF. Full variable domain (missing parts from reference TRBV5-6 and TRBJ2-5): DAGVTQSPTHLIKTRGQQVTLRCSPKSGHDTVSWYQQALGQGPQFIFQYYEEEERQRGNFPDRFSGHQFPNYSSELNVNALLLGDSALYLCASSFDDRRTQYFGPGTRLLVL.

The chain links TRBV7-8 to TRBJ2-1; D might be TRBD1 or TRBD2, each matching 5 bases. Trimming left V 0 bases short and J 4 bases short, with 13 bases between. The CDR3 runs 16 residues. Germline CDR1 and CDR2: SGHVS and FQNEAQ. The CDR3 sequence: CASSLATGTGYNEQFF. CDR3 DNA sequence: TGTGCCAGCAGCTTAGCCACCGGGACGGGGTACAATGAGCAGTTCTTC.

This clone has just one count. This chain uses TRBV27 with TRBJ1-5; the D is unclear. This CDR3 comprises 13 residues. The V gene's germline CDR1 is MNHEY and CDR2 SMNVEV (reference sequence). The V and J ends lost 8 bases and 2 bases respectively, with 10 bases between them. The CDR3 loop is CASGVHGNQPQHF. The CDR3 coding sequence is TGTGCCAGCGGGGTCCATGGCAATCAGCCCCAGCATTTT.

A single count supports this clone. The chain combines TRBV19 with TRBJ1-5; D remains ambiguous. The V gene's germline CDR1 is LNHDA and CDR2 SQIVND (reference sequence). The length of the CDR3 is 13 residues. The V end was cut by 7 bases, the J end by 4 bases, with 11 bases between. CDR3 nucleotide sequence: TGTGCCAGTACCCAGCGGGAGAATCAGCCCCAGCATTTT. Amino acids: CASTQRENQPQHF.